This TCR beta chain was obtained from a study of control samples from healthy donors and cancer patients. The assay was immunoSEQ multiplex PCR, and TCRdb's table has in-frame clones only and misses some. The sample gives just under 100,000 clones, approximately 93% of which show up once; 8% is in the top ten. Sequencing used blood. The TCR comes from a man between 18 and 35 years old in good health.

The CDR3 region is CASSQEGDAPGPETQYF. CDR3 nucleotides: TGTGCCAGCAGCCAAGAAGGCGATGCCCCCGGGCCAGAGACCCAGTACTTC. The V and J genes are TRBV14 and TRBJ2-5; no reliable D call. Per germline, CDR1 SGHDN and CDR2 FVKESK. This CDR3 contains 17 residues. V was cut by 0 bases and J by 4 bases, with 18 bases left in between.